This T cell receptor beta chain appears in the sequencing data of a study of Tregs in tolerant kidney transplant recipients. Unstimulated regulatory T cells (CD4+CD25+CD127-), CD4+CD25- non-regulatory cells, CD4 and CD8 cells were FACS-sorted from thawed PBMCs. An overnight rest at 37°C with about 220 IU/ml IL-2 preceded regulatory T cell sorting from thawed PBMCs. The germline CDR1 and CDR2 sequences are LNHDA and SQIVND (reference sequence). This CDR3 contains 18 residues. The trim removed 9 bases at V and 2 bases at J, leaving 18 bases unmatched. The repertoire was sequenced with immunoSEQ multiplex PCR; TCRdb's copy has only in-frame clones and lacks some. The profile shows tens of thousands of clones, approximately 85% of them singletons.

The origin of this receptor is a human donor who received a combined kidney and bone marrow transplant. Sequenced material: Tregs from blood, taken before the transplant. V and J are TRBV19 and TRBJ2-7; 11 positions match TRBD2. CDR3 coding DNA: TGTGCCAGCAAGTACTCTTACCTAGGGACTAGCGGACCCTACGAGCAGTACTTC. Translating gives CASKYSYLGTSGPYEQYF.